The present T cell receptor beta chain was sequenced within a study of shared clonotypes between healthy human individuals. Study background: The study drew on two women and a few men aged 18 to 49 as donors.

The quantity of DNA used in unsorted PBMC replicate PCRs was around 300 ng, corresponding to tens of thousands of T cell genomes. Produced via immunoSEQ multiplex PCR; TCRdb's table is partial and in-frame only. The top ten hold around 13% of the sample, which has 470,000 or so clones, roughly 80% seen once. The table lists this clone with a few counts. There were no recent acute infections or vaccinations among the donors, who were healthy HIV-negative adults. The length of the CDR3 is 17 residues. V lost 1 base, J lost 4 bases, and 20 bases lay in between. CDR1 SGHVS and CDR2 FNYEAQ come from the germline V gene.

The sequenced material came from PBMCs. This receptor was obtained from a woman aged 35 to 49 in good health. Some clones in this sample may be carry-over from other donors' samples. The gene calls are TRBV7-6 and TRBJ2-7; D not certain. CDR3 region: CASSLDSGPASLYEQYF. CDR3 coding DNA: TGTGCCAGCAGCTTAGATTCCGGGCCCGCCAGCCTTTACGAGCAGTACTTC.